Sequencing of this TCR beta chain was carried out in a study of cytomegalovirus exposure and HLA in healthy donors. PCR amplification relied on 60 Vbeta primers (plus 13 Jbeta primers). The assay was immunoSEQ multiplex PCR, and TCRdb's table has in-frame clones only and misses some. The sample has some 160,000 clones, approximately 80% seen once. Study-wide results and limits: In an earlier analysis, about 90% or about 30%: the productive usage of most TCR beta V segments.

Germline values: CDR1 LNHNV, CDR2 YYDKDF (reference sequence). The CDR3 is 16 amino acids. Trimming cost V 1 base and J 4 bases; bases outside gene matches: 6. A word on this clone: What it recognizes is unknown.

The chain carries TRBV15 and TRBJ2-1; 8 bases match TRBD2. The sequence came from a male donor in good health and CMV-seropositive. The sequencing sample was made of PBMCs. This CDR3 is CATSRAPLADYNEQFF. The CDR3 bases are TGTGCCACCAGCAGAGCCCCACTAGCGGATTACAATGAGCAGTTCTTC.